The present T cell receptor beta chain was sequenced within a study of regulatory T cells in long-lasting Graves disease (TCRdb year 2021). Concerning the study at large: Newly diagnosed Graves' disease patients had taken antithyroid drugs for less than 3 months. This study used TCR sequencing and RNA sequencing of peripheral blood to compare persistent Graves' disease patients against newly diagnosed Graves' disease patients. The study took place in China and was registered as a clinical trial. A total of roughly 35 samples underwent TCR sequencing: about 13 from persistent and some 20 from newly diagnosed Graves' disease patients.

The method behind the library was multiplex PCR. TCRdb shows the sequencer as Illumina HiSeq 4000. TCR beta libraries were built with iRepertoire HTBI primers and Arm-PCR amplification of CDR3 regions. Before sequencing, the PCR products went through gel purification. Per the authors' processing: A total of around 66 TRBV and approximately 13 TRBJ segments were identified across samples and were used for gene usage analysis of CDR3 amino acid clonotypes. COPE and FqMerger were used to merge the filtered high-quality paired reads into contigs. BLAST was used to align contigs to the IMGT TRBV, TRBD and TRBJ reference genes, and CDR3 was defined following IMGT. Any clonotype with a frequency above 0.1% was classified as a highly expanded clone. Shannon entropy served as the measure of repertoire diversity, while the Gini coefficient captured V-J evenness. A clonotype found in more than one individual was treated as public. TCRdb's own reprocessing of the public reads used fastp at Q25 and MiXCR and kept productive beta chains. Rows merge per CDR3 protein into single entries with the most common DNA and genes. The V and J calls, along with clone size, are taken from TCRdb and not from the paper's own processing. The sample data list roughly 380,000 distinct CDR3 sequences, and roughly 17% of these were observed just once. Clones ranked in the top ten supply less than 35% of the sample.

The full study reports these points: A larger number of public clonotypes was shared among persistent patients (approximately 3,000) than among newly diagnosed patients (about 990). Only the TCR beta chain was sequenced and analyzed. TRBV28, TRBJ1-2 and TRBJ2-5 were preferentially used in persistent disease, while TRBV20-1 and TRBJ2-1 were favored in newly diagnosed disease. Peripheral blood alone was examined, since thyroid tissue, which constituted the primary lesion, could not be accessed. The authors noted that the small sample size was a limitation that may lower accuracy. Compared with newly diagnosed patients, patients with persistent Graves' disease had lower TCR Shannon entropy and fewer highly expanded clones, which suggests clonal expansion.

In this sample, this clonotype turned up many times. There is no known antigen for this receptor. The input lacks base qualities; no much larger clone sits a single base away. CDR3 length: 14 amino acids, cysteine to phenylalanine. Only CDR3 DNA is held: 42 bases, read in frame from base 1. Taken from the germline V gene, the CDR1 and CDR2 loops are KGHSH and LQKENI. V gives up 2 bases and J gives up 4 bases, and the segment between their germline ends measures 11 bases. The sample's time point label, in plain terms: newly diagnosed GD, antithyroid drugs for less than 3 months. For both TCR sequencing and RNA sequencing, RNA was extracted from PBMCs in TRIzol. Graves' disease was diagnosed according to American Thyroid Association guidelines. The patients came from an endocrinology department in Xi'an, China. From each patient, 7.5 to 10 milliliters of peripheral blood was collected into an EDTA anticoagulant tube. Ficoll Paque Plus density gradient separation was used to isolate PBMCs, and no further T cell sorting was done. RNA quality was checked with an Agilent 2100 Bioanalyzer and agarose gel, and concentration with a NanoDrop 2000.

These data were also filed under a second study, of T cells in Graves' hyperthyroidism and ophthalmopathy. From the second report: Stable Graves' hyperthyroidism was defined as no progression to ophthalmopathy during 18 months of follow-up. Hyperthyroidism patients were newly diagnosed, had a disease duration of under 2 months, and were aged 18 to 65 years. Exclusion was applied to patients with uncontrolled infections, other autoimmune diseases, pregnancy or lactation. Diagnoses were based on clinical symptoms, serum thyroxine and TRAb, thyroid ultrasound and orbital computed tomography. The TCR CDR3 was subjected to a first round of RT-PCR using the HTBI primer set and the Qiagen OneStep RT-PCR kit. Most expanded thyroid clonotypes (frequency above 0.001) were also detected in blood, a finding suggesting that blood repertoires may reflect thyroid immune responses. In cross-validation, a model built on a 13 V-J signature told ophthalmopathy apart from stable hyperthyroidism with 87.88% sensitivity and approximately 84% specificity, and in testing the same model reached 80%/75%. During validation, the model predicted progression to ophthalmopathy a median of about 6.3 months ahead of onset, with 70.59% sensitivity and 72% to 80% specificity. TCR V-J signatures able to tell the groups apart were searched for in a discovery cohort of about a hundred patients, of whom under 45 had Graves' ophthalmopathy and around 57 had stable Graves' hyperthyroidism. An independent validation cohort of 18 to 20 hyperthyroidism patients and 17 patients who later progressed to ophthalmopathy tested prospective prediction of ophthalmopathy. The 100 discovery patients were divided at random into training and test sets in a 7:3 ratio. In addition, the study compared T-cell repertoires in thyroid tissue and in blood from about 6 Graves' hyperthyroidism patients. After blood sampling, hyperthyroidism patients were treated with methimazole at a starting dose of 30 mg daily, and ophthalmopathy patients were treated with high-dose intravenous methylprednisolone. The libraries were constructed in a second round of multiplex PCR and then size-selected and purified. Libraries were sequenced paired-end with 100 bp reads on an Illumina HiSeq2000. SOAPnuke was used to process the raw data, with reads discarded if the reads contained adapters or uncalled bases, had a mean Phred below 15, or lacked an exact constant-primer or identifier match. COPE v1.2.5 was used to merge high-quality paired reads, and clonotypes were defined as unique nucleotide sequences. MiTCR v1.1 was used to align clonotypes to the IMGT TRBV, TRBD and TRBJ reference segments. The analysis included only V-J combinations with a frequency above 0.0001, which together covered over 98% of the repertoires. The TCS score was defined as the ratio of F50 (clonal expansion) to E x V (chaos), calculated using BLOSUM62-based TCRdist between CDR3 peptides within each V-J. Welch's t-statistics and random forest reduced roughly 540 V-J features to some 14, which were used in a naive Bayes classifier (R e1071). Sample size was not statistically predetermined, and investigators were not blinded to group allocation. The paper reports TCR Vbeta CDR3 sequencing of 140 or so peripheral blood samples: 40 to 45 ophthalmopathy, around 80 hyperthyroidism and approximately 17 progressor patients.

The receptor comes from a man between 40 and 49 years old with Graves disease. Donor details come from another sample of the same person, matched by shared clones. The chain links TRBV18 with TRBJ1-1, with the D gene not confidently named. The sequenced sample was peripheral blood mononuclear cells (PBMCs), obtained at new diagnosis, from a patient treated with antithyroid drugs. CDR3 loop: CASSPAARTTEAFF. The DNA is TGTGCCAGCTCACCAGCGGCGAGGACCACTGAAGCTTTCTTT.